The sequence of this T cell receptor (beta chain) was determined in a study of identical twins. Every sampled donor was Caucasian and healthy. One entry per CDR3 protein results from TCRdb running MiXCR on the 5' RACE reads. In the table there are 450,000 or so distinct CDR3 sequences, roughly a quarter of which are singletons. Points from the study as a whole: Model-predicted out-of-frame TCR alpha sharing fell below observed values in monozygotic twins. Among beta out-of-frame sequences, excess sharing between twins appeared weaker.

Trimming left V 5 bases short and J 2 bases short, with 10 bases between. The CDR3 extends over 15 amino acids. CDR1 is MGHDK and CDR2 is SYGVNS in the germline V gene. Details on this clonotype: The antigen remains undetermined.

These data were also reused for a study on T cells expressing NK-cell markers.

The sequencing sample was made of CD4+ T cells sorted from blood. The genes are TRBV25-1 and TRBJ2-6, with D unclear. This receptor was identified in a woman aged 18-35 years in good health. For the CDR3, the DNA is TGTGCCAGCAGTCCTTTGGGTACTGGGGCCAACGTCCTGACTTTC. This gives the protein CASSPLGTGANVLTF.